This T cell receptor (beta chain) came from a study of human CD8 memory T cell subsets. Study conclusions and caveats: Chao1 estimates hinted that stem-like memory T cells outstripped precursor exhausted T cells in diversity. A similarly high level of diversity characterized stem-like memory and precursor exhausted T cells, unlike effector memory cells.

Construction of TCR beta libraries was accomplished by means of UMI-labeled 5' RACE. TCRdb re-called the 5' RACE reads and gives one entry per CDR3 protein, without DNA. The repertoire shows some 11,000 distinct CDR3 sequences; the top ten hold 11% to 15%. There are 15 residues in the CDR3. The germline gives CDR1 DFQATT, CDR2 SNEGSKA (reference sequence). As concerns this clonotype: Its antigen is not identified.

Sequencing input: CD8+ T cells from PBMCs. The sequence was collected from a human donor in good health. The chain has TRBV20-1 and TRBJ2-7; TCRdb selects TRBD1, and the lack of DNA leaves this call unchecked. The CDR3 sequence: CSARGLDRPHYEQYF.